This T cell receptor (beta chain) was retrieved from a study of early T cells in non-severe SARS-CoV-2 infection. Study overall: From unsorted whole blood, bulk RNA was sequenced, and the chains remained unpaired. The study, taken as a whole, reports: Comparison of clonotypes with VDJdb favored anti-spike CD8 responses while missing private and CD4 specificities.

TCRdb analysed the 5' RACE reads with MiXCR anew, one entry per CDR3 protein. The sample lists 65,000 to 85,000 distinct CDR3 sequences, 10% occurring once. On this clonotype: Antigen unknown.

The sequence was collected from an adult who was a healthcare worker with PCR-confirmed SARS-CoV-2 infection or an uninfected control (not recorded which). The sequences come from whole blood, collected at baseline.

The DNA for the CDR3 is TGTGCCACGGGACTAGCGGGAGTCCCAGATACGCAGTATTTT. This codes for CATGLAGVPDTQYF. The V call is TRBV7-8, the J call TRBJ2-3; 14 nucleotides align to TRBD2. The CDR3 is made up of 14 amino acids. Per the germline V gene, CDR1 is SGHVS and CDR2 is FQNEAQ. Trimming cost V 10 bases and J 4 bases; bases outside gene matches: 4. Drawing the rest from reference TRBV7-8 and TRBJ2-3, the complete variable domain is GAGVSQSPRYKVAKRGQDVALRCDPISGHVSLFWYQQALGQGPEFLTYFQNEAQLDKSGLPSDRFFAERPEGSVSTLKIQRTQQEDSAVYLCATGLAGVPDTQYFGPGTRLTVL.